These 15 T cell receptor beta chains originate from one sample sequenced in a study of CD8 T cells in ankylosing spondylitis. Study-wide findings and caveats: A TCR beta motif made of eight highly homologous variants seemed typical of ankylosing spondylitis blood.

TCRdb reprocessed the 5' RACE reads via MiXCR and lists one record per CDR3 protein. The repertoire consists of around 770,000 distinct CDR3 sequences, with 12% occurring once and the leading ten covering approximately 0.5%. No antigen has been assigned to these receptors. Input material: blood, either unsorted or a sorted T cell fraction (not recorded which). The origin of the receptors is a male donor with ankylosing spondylitis.

The CDR3 region has the DNA TGCAGTGCTTTCGCCGGGACAGGGAGCACAGATACGCAGTATTTT. As protein: CSAFAGTGSTDTQYF. The chain joins TRBV20-1 to TRBJ2-3; 9 bases are shared with TRBD1. The V and J ends lost 5 bases and 0 bases, in that order; junction bases with no gene match: 6. The CDR3 consists of 15 residues. Germline-derived CDR1 and CDR2 are DFQATT and SNEGSKA (reference sequence).

This clonotype has more than one count but fewer than ten. The rearrangement joins TRBV5-4 to TRBJ1-2, with D unresolved. The CDR3 runs 13 residues. V was trimmed by 4 bases and J by 0 bases, leaving 7 bases between them. Per the germline V gene, CDR1 is SGHNT and CDR2 is YYREEE (reference sequence). The DNA of the CDR3 is TGTGCCAGCAGCCCAGAGTCTAACTATGGCTACACCTTC. Protein: CASSPESNYGYTF.

Ten or more counts support this clonotype. The junction departs from the called germline gene at one end, perhaps through a read error. This chain joins TRBV12-3 or TRBV12-4 and TRBJ2-7; D perhaps matches TRBD1 (6 bases). The CDR3 contains 11 residues. CDR3 sequence: CASSRSGHRHF. Here the CDR3 DNA reads TGTGCCAGCAGTCGATCGGGACATCGACACTTC.

V and J are TRBV20-1 and TRBJ1-5, with 7 positions matching TRBD1. V lost 2 bases to trimming and J lost 7 bases; unmatched junction nucleotides: 11. The CDR3 contains 15 residues. Germline lookup yields CDR1 DFQATT and CDR2 SNEGSKA (reference sequence). CDR3 coding DNA: TGCAGTGCTAGAAGGGGGGACAGTAGGTCCCAGCCCCAGCATTTT. Amino acids: CSARRGDSRSQPQHF.

This chain uses TRBV12-3 or TRBV12-4 with TRBJ2-1; D call uncertain. The V end lost 6 bases, the J end lost 6 bases, and 15 bases lay between the germline ends. This CDR3 region has 14 residues. In nucleotides, the CDR3 is TGTGCCAGCAGCCCCCGGACCTGGGCCAATGAGCAGTTCTTC. Its protein is CASSPRTWANEQFF.

This clonotype was detected many times. The V call is TRBV12-3 or TRBV12-4, the J call TRBJ1-1; TRBD1 matches 7 bases. V lost 5 bases, J lost 8 bases, and 2 bases stayed unmatched. The CDR3 has 11 amino acids. CDR3 bases: TGTGCCAGCAGTCGGACAGGCGAAGCTTTCTTT. This encodes CASSRTGEAFF.

This clonotype occurred many times. This chain connects TRBV10-3 to TRBJ2-1, with 10 nucleotides matching TRBD2. Germline CDR1 reads ENHRY; CDR2 reads SYGVKD. The J segment lost 2 bases and the V segment lost 5 bases, leaving 3 bases of the junction unmatched. There are 15 residues in the CDR3. CDR3 nucleotide sequence: TGTGCCATCAGTACCGGGACTAGCGCCTACAATGAGCAGTTCTTC. Translation: CAISTGTSAYNEQFF.

The rearrangement links TRBV9 to TRBJ2-2; 8 bases line up with TRBD2. Germline V gene sequence: CDR1 SGDLS, CDR2 YYNGEE. The length of the CDR3 is 15 residues. The V and J ends lost 3 bases and 0 bases, in that order; junction bases with no gene match: 1. The CDR3: CASSGGGPNTGELFF. CDR3 bases: TGTGCCAGCAGCGGCGGGGGGCCGAACACCGGGGAGCTGTTTTTT.

This chain uses TRBV6-5 with TRBJ2-4; the D is unclear. CDR1 is MNHEY, CDR2 SVGAGI, per germline. This CDR3 has 16 amino acids. The V and J ends lost 2 bases and 0 bases respectively, with 11 bases between them. The CDR3 region is CASSYPPPLAKNIQYF. CDR3 bases: TGTGCCAGCAGTTACCCCCCGCCCCTAGCCAAAAACATTCAGTACTTC.

V is TRBV20-1 and J is TRBJ2-3, with D hard to call. The CDR3 loop spans 16 amino acids. V was clipped by 0 bases and J by 5 bases, with 18 bases between them. CDR1 is DFQATT, CDR2 SNEGSKA, per germline (reference sequence). DNA for the CDR3: TGCAGTGCTAGAGATCTATTAAGGCCGGTAAAAGATACGCAGTATTTT. Its protein product is CSARDLLRPVKDTQYF.

This clonotype was seen a few times. The V call is TRBV12-3 or TRBV12-4, the J call TRBJ2-7; tentative D call: TRBD2 (6 bases). This CDR3 contains 15 residues. Trimming cost V 5 bases and J 0 bases, with 14 bases left between them. This chain's CDR3 is CASSPQTRYSYEQYF. CDR3 bases: TGTGCCAGCAGTCCACAGACTAGGTACTCCTACGAGCAGTACTTC.

This clonotype has a handful of counts. V and J are TRBV29-1 and TRBJ2-3; a possible D gene is TRBD2 (6 bases). The CDR3 covers 14 residues. The germline gives CDR1 SQVTM, CDR2 ANQGSEA. V lost 6 bases and J lost 6, with 19 bases in between. CDR3 region: CSVTPGSPRDTQYF. In DNA, the CDR3 is TGCAGCGTGACCCCCGGGAGCCCAAGGGATACGCAGTATTTT.

In its sample, this clonotype was seen many times. The V call is TRBV12-3 or TRBV12-4, the J call TRBJ1-5; no clear D gene. CDR3 size: 13 residues. The V end was cut by 3 bases, the J end by 5 bases, with 8 bases between. DNA of the CDR3: TGTGCCAGCAGTTTGAGCCAGGATCAGCCCCAGCATTTT. Encoded protein: CASSLSQDQPQHF.

The table lists this clonotype with a few counts. The V call is TRBV6-5, the J call TRBJ1-1, with TRBD1 as a possible D gene (5 bases). Germline V gene sequence: CDR1 MNHEY, CDR2 SVGAGI. There are 12 residues in the CDR3. V was cut by 2 bases and J by 11 bases, with 12 bases left in between. CDR3 region: CASSYRSGTAFF. CDR3 DNA: TGTGCCAGCAGTTACAGGAGTGGGACGGCTTTCTTT.

The genes are TRBV20-1 and TRBJ2-3; 9 nucleotides agree with TRBD2. V shed 3 bases, J shed 1 base, and the junction held 11 bases outside the gene matches. The CDR3 contains 17 residues. Germline V gives CDR1 DFQATT, CDR2 SNEGSKA (reference sequence). This CDR3 is CSASFPSGVGGTDTQYF. The CDR3 DNA sequence: TGCAGTGCTAGCTTCCCTAGCGGGGTTGGGGGCACAGATACGCAGTATTTT.